The T cell receptor (beta chain) under discussion was sequenced for a study of cytomegalovirus exposure and HLA in healthy donors. As for the study in general: HLA-typed donors were the source of some 85 million unique TCRs, which an early data release held.

This clone was seen only a few times. The antigen remains unidentified. Primers for the PCR totalled 60 Vbeta and 13 Jbeta. Assay: immunoSEQ multiplex PCR; the TCRdb copy retains only in-frame clones and omits some. The data show 90,000 or so clones, with roughly 80% seen just once and approximately 3% held by the top ten. Per the germline V gene, CDR1 is MNHNS and CDR2 is SASEGT. The V end was cut by 6 bases, the J end by 6 bases, with 5 bases between. This CDR3 comprises 10 residues. General observations from the study: Researchers reported that a few CMV-associated chains were confirmed in vitro as CMV antigen-specific. The study designated 150 or so TCR beta chains cytomegalovirus-associated.

This receptor was identified in a man aged 25-45 years in good health and CMV-seropositive. Sequencing used PBMCs. The rearrangement joins TRBV6-1 to TRBJ1-2; D gene unclear. CDR3 protein: CASSLDGYTF. Written as DNA, the CDR3 is TGTGCCAGCAGCCTCGATGGCTACACCTTC.